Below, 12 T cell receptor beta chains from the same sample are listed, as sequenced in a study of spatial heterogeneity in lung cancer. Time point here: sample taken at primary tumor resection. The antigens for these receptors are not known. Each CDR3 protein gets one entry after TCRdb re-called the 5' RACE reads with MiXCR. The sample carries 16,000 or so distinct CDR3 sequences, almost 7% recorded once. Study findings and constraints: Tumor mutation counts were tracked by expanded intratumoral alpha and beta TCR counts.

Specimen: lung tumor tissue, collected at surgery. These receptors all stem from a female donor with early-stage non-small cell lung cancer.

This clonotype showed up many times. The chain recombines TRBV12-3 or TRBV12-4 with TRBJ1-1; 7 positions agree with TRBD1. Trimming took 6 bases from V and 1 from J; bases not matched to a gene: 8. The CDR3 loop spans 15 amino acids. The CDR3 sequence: CASRWTGQSNTEAFF. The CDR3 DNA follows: TGTGCCAGCAGATGGACGGGACAGTCGAACACTGAAGCTTTCTTT.

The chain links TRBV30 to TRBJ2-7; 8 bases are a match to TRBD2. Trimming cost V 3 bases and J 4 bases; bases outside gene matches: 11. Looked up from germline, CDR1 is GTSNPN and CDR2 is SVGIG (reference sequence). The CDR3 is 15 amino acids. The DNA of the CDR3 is TGTGCCTGGAGGCGGGGGGAGTCGGGTTGGTACGAGCAGTACTTC. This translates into CAWRRGESGWYEQYF. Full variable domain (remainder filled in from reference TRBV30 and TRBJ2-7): SQTIHQWPATLVQPVGSPLSLECTVEGTSNPNLYWYRQAAGRGLQLLFYSVGIGQISSEVPQNLSASRPQDRQFILSSKKLLLSDSGFYLCAWRRGESGWYEQYFGPGTRLTVT.

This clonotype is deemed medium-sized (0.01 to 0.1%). The CDR3 is CSARYSNQPQHF. CDR3 nucleotide sequence: TGCAGTGCCAGGTATAGCAATCAGCCCCAGCATTTT. The chain is built from TRBV20-1 and TRBJ1-5; unclear D gene. CDR1 is DFQATT and CDR2 is SNEGSKA in the germline V gene (reference sequence). Trimming stripped 6 bases from V and 0 bases from J, with 6 bases between. This CDR3 has 12 amino acids.

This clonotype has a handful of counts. The CDR3: CAVNKDPGANVLTF. The CDR3 DNA sequence: TGTGCCGTAAACAAGGACCCCGGGGCCAACGTCCTGACTTTC. The rearrangement uses TRBV7-3 and TRBJ2-6; D uncertain. This CDR3 region has 14 residues. Looked up from germline, CDR1 is SGHTA and CDR2 is FQGTGA. V lost 11 bases, J lost 4 bases, and 15 bases lay in between. Supplemented by reference TRBV7-3 and TRBJ2-6, the full variable domain reads GAGVSQTPSNKVTEKGKYVELRCDPISGHTALYWYRQSLGQGPEFLIYFQGTGAADDSGLPNDRFFAVRPEGSVSTLKIQRTERGDSAVYLCAVNKDPGANVLTFGAGSRLTVL.

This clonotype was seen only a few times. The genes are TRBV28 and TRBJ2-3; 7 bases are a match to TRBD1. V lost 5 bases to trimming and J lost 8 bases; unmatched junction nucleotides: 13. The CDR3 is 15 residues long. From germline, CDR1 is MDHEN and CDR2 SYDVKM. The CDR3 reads CASSLPTGTTATQYF. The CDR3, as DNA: TGTGCCAGCAGTCTACCGACAGGGACGACGGCTACGCAGTATTTT.

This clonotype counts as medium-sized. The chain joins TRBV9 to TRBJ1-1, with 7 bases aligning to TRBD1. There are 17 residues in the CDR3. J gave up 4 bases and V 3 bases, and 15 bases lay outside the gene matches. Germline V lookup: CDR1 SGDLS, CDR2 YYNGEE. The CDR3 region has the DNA TGTGCCAGCAGCGCCAAAGACCAGGGGGTCGCAATCACTGAAGCTTTCTTT. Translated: CASSAKDQGVAITEAFF. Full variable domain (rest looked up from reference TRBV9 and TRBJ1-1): DSGVTQTPKHLITATGQRVTLRCSPRSGDLSVYWYQQSLDQGLQFLIQYYNGEERAKGNILERFSAQQFPDLHSELNLSSLELGDSALYFCASSAKDQGVAITEAFFGQGTRLTVV.

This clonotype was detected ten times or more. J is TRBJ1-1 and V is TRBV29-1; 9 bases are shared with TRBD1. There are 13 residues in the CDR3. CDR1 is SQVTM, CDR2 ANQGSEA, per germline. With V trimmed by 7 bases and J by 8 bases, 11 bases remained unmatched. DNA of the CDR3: TGCAGCGGCAGTTCGGGACAGGGTCTCGAAGCTTTCTTT. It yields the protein CSGSSGQGLEAFF.

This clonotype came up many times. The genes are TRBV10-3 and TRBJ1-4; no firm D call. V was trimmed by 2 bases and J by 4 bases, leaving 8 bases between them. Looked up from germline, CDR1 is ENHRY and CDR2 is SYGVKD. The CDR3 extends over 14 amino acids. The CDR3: CAISELGGNEKLFF. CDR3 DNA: TGTGCCATCAGTGAGCTGGGAGGTAATGAAAAACTGTTTTTT.

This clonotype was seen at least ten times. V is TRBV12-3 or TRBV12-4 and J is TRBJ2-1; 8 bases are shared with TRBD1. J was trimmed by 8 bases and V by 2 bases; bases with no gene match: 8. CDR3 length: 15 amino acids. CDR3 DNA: TGTGCCAGCAGTTTACCCCTGGACAGGGCCGATGAGCAGTTCTTC. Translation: CASSLPLDRADEQFF.

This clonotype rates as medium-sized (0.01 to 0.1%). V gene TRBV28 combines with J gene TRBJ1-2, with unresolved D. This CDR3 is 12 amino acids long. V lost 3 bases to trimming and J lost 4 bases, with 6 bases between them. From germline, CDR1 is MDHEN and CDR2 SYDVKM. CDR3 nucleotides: TGTGCCAGCAGTTTGCCGCTCTATGGCTACACCTTC. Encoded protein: CASSLPLYGYTF.

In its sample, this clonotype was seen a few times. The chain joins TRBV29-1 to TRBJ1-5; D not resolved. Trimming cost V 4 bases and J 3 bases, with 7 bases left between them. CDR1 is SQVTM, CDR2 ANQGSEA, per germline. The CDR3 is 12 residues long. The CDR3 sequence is CSVGENNQPQHF. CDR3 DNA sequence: TGCAGCGTTGGAGAAAACAATCAGCCCCAGCATTTT.

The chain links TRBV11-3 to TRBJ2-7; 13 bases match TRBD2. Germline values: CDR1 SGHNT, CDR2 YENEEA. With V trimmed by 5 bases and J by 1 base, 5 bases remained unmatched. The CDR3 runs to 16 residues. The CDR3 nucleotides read TGTGCCAGCAGCCCAGGACTAGCGGGGGCTTCCTACGAGCAGTACTTC. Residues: CASSPGLAGASYEQYF.